This TCR beta chain is drawn from a study of shared clonotypes between healthy human individuals. None of the donors, who were healthy HIV-negative adults, had recently had acute infections or vaccinations. CD45RA-negative memory and CD45RA+ naive subsets were split from the CD4+ cells. Turning to this clone: Its target is unknown.

Study-level findings and limits: Among donors, clonotype sharing was expected to be affected by sequencing depth.

V gave up 5 bases and J gave up 2 bases; unmatched junction bases: 7. Germline values: CDR1 SEHNR, CDR2 FQNEAQ (reference sequence). The CDR3 spans 16 residues. TCRdb's copy holds only in-frame clones and misses some; the assay was immunoSEQ multiplex PCR. The sample contains over a million clones, roughly 98.5% of which appear only once. The sequence was collected from a man aged 25 to 40 in good health. The chain carries TRBV7-9 and TRBJ2-3; TRBD2 aligns across 10 bases. Sequenced sample: naive CD4+ T cells sorted from blood. The subset denotes: CD45RA+ positively selected. The CDR3 DNA sequence: TGTGCCAGCAGCGTCGGACTAGCGGACTACACAGATACGCAGTATTTT. Protein product: CASSVGLADYTDTQYF.